The source of this TCR beta chain is a study of primary melanoma T cells and metastatic recurrence. As concerns this clone: Its specificity is unknown.

TCRdb keeps only in-frame clones here, not all; method: immunoSEQ multiplex PCR. The sample lists 300 or so clones, 90% seen once, with roughly 9.6% in the top ten. Regarding the study as a whole: Tumor T-cell fraction reportedly predicted progression-free survival independently.

Primary melanoma in these patients was surgically resected but could recur metastatically. CDR3 length: 14 amino acids. Trimming shortened V by 9 bases and J by 6 bases, and 20 bases separated the two germline ends. The germline CDR1 and CDR2 sequences are LGHNT and FRNRAP. The source material was melanoma tumor tissue. The receptor was isolated from a human donor with melanoma. The gene calls are TRBV12-5 and TRBJ2-5, with D possibly called TRBD1 or TRBD2 (5 bases each). The CDR3 protein is CARPIRAGRKTQYF. The DNA of the CDR3 is TGTGCTAGACCCATCAGGGCAGGGAGAAAGACCCAGTACTTC.